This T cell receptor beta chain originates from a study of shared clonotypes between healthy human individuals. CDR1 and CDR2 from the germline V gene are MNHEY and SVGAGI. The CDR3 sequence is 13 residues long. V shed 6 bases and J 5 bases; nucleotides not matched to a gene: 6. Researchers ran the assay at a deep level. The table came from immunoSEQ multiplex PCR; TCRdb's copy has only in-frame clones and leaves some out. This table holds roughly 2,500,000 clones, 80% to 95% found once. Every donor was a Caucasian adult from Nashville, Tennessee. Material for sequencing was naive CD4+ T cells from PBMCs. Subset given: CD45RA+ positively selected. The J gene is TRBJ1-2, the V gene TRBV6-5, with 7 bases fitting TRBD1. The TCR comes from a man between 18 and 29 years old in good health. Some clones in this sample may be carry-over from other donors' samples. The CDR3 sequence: CASRENRGYGYTF. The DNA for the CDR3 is TGTGCCAGCAGGGAGAACAGGGGATATGGCTACACCTTC.